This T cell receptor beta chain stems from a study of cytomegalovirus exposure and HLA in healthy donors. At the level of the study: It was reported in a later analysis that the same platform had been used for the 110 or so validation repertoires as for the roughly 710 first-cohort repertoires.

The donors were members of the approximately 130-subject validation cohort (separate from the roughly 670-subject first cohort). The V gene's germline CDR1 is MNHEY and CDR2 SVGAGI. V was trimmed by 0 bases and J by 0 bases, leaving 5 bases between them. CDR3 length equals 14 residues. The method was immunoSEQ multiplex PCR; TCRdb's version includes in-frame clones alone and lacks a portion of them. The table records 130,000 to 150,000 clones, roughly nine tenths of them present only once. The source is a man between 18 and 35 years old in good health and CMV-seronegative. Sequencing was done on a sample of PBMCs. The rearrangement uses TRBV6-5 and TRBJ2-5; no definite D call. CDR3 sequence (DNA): TGTGCCAGCAGTTACTCAGAGTACCAAGAGACCCAGTACTTC. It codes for CASSYSEYQETQYF.